Shown below are 14 T cell receptor beta chains from a single sample sequenced in a study of T cells after yellow fever vaccination. TCRdb ran MiXCR on the 5' RACE reads and lists one entry per CDR3 protein. The top ten clones hold approximately 19% of a sample with 250,000 to 350,000 distinct CDR3 sequences, about 4.5% of them seen once. Specimen: PBMCs, collected 15 days after the yellow fever booster vaccination. These receptors came from a man between 18 and 35 years old who received the YFV17D yellow fever vaccine.

The chain has TRBV5-5 and TRBJ2-7, with 8 bases lining up with TRBD1. The CDR3 spans 16 residues. V trimming: 0 bases; J trimming: 13 bases; junction bases outside the gene matches: 18. CDR1 SGHKS and CDR2 YYEKEE come from the germline V gene (reference sequence). The CDR3 here is CASSLAWRQGARPNYF. The CDR3 DNA is TGTGCCAGCAGCTTGGCTTGGCGTCAGGGGGCGCGTCCAAACTACTTC.

V is TRBV20-1 and J is TRBJ2-3; D possibly matches TRBD1 or TRBD2 (6 bases each). The V end lost 4 bases, the J end lost 5 bases, and 10 bases lay between the germline ends. The CDR3 runs 12 residues. Per germline, CDR1 DFQATT and CDR2 SNEGSKA (reference sequence). The CDR3 reads CSAMGGEDTQYF. DNA of the CDR3: TGCAGTGCTATGGGGGGCGAAGATACGCAGTATTTT.

A few counts support this clonotype. This chain joins TRBV18 and TRBJ1-4; TRBD1 agrees at 7 bases. CDR1 KGHSH and CDR2 LQKENI come from the germline V gene. V lost 3 bases, J lost 8 bases, and 6 bases stayed unmatched. This CDR3 comprises 14 residues. In DNA, the CDR3 is TGTGCCAGCTCACCGATCGGACAGGCGGAAAAACTGTTTTTT. This gives the protein CASSPIGQAEKLFF.

This chain joins TRBV3-1 and TRBJ1-1; no reliable D call. The germline V gene encodes CDR1 LGHDT and CDR2 YNNKEL (reference sequence). V was clipped by 0 bases and J by 1 base, with 12 bases between them. This CDR3 region has 16 residues. The CDR3 nucleotides read TGTGCCAGCAGCCAAGATCCCGGCACCCCGAACACTGAAGCTTTCTTT. Its translation: CASSQDPGTPNTEAFF.

In this sample, this clonotype turned up many times. CDR3 amino acids: CASTSGLRGTEAFF. CDR3 nucleotide sequence: TGTGCCAGCACCTCGGGTCTCAGGGGGACTGAAGCTTTCTTT. The V gene is TRBV12-3 or TRBV12-4, the J gene TRBJ1-1; the match to TRBD1 covers 7 bases. V lost 7 bases to trimming and J lost 5 bases; unmatched junction nucleotides: 10. CDR3 length: 14 residues.

This clonotype was found many times. The V and J genes are TRBV6-2 or TRBV6-3 and TRBJ2-3; 9 bases map to TRBD2. V trimming: 3 bases; J trimming: 0 bases; junction bases outside the gene matches: 1. The CDR3 spans 15 residues. Germline V gene data show CDR1 as MNHEY and CDR2 as SVGEGT. In DNA form, the CDR3 reads TGTGCCAGCAGTTATCTAGCGGGGAGCACAGATACGCAGTATTTT. The encoded protein is CASSYLAGSTDTQYF.

This clonotype has ten or more counts. V usage is TRBV7-3 and J usage is TRBJ2-2; D remains unclear. The V gene lost 1 base and the J gene lost 6 bases, with 6 bases spanning the gap. CDR1 is SGHTA, CDR2 FQGTGA, per germline. This CDR3 is 13 amino acids long. DNA for the CDR3: TGTGCCAGCAGCTTAAACGTTGCCGGGGAGCTGTTTTTT. As protein: CASSLNVAGELFF.

The table lists this clonotype with many counts. The chain is built from TRBV5-1 and TRBJ1-1; perhaps TRBD1 as D (6 bases). CDR1 SGHRS and CDR2 YFSETQ come from the germline V gene. The CDR3 contains 13 residues. Trimming removed 9 bases from V and 5 bases from J, with 17 bases in between. The CDR3 sequence is CATSPRGATEAFF. CDR3 in DNA: TGCGCCACCTCCCCGAGGGGGGCGACTGAAGCTTTCTTT.

The V and J genes are TRBV4-1 and TRBJ2-1; no reliable D call. Trimming left V 0 bases short and J 0 bases short, with 9 bases between. Germline loops: CDR1 MGHRA, CDR2 YSYEKL. CDR3 length: 16 amino acids. CDR3 sequence reads: CASSQDYSLSYNEQFF. Here the CDR3 DNA reads TGCGCCAGCAGCCAAGACTATTCCCTCTCCTACAATGAGCAGTTCTTC.

This clonotype was detected a few times. The rearrangement joins TRBV10-2 to TRBJ2-3, with no clear D. Germline CDR1 reads WSHSY; CDR2 reads SAAADI. This CDR3 spans 13 amino acids. V was shortened by 0 bases and J by 7 bases, with 8 bases between the two germline ends. Written as DNA, the CDR3 is TGCGCCAGCAGTGAGTCGAGACAAAATACGCAGTATTTT. This translates into CASSESRQNTQYF.

This clonotype was counted at least ten times. The V and J genes are TRBV5-1 and TRBJ2-4, with D possibly TRBD1 on 6 matching bases. Germline lookup yields CDR1 SGHRS and CDR2 YFSETQ. V was cut by 2 bases and J by 7 bases, with 13 bases left in between. The CDR3 runs to 14 residues. The CDR3: CASSFQGIGNIQYF. The CDR3 DNA sequence: TGCGCCAGCAGCTTTCAGGGGATCGGCAACATTCAGTACTTC.

At least ten counts were recorded for this clonotype. The rearrangement joins TRBV7-3 to TRBJ2-1, with D maybe TRBD2 (6 bases). This CDR3 contains 14 residues. CDR1 is SGHTA and CDR2 is FQGTGA in the germline V gene. V lost 5 bases to trimming and J lost 5 bases, with 13 bases between them. The CDR3 DNA is TGTGCCAGCAGCCTCGGACTATCCAACAATGAGCAGTTCTTC. Encoded protein: CASSLGLSNNEQFF.

Only a few counts were recorded for this clonotype. CDR3 region: CASGWGAHQPQHF. The CDR3 bases are TGTGCCAGCGGTTGGGGGGCCCATCAGCCCCAGCATTTT. The genes are TRBV27 and TRBJ1-5, with D possibly TRBD1 on 6 matching bases. Per germline, CDR1 MNHEY and CDR2 SMNVEV (reference sequence). The V end lost 8 bases, the J end lost 5 bases, and 13 bases lay between the germline ends. The CDR3 length is 13 residues.

V usage is TRBV10-3 and J usage is TRBJ1-3; D ambiguous. This CDR3 contains 17 residues. V lost 0 bases, J lost 0 bases, and 12 bases lay in between. Per germline, CDR1 ENHRY and CDR2 SYGVKD. CDR3 residues: CAISESEGEPSGNTIYF. For the CDR3, the DNA is TGTGCCATCAGTGAGTCGGAGGGCGAACCCTCTGGAAACACCATATATTTT.